This TCR beta chain was recorded in a study of tumor-infiltrating lymphocytes in primary liver carcinoma. Constant-region priming of around 500 ng total RNA yielded TCR beta cDNA. Each TCR beta library was derived from three nested multiplex PCR rounds that employed slightly modified ARM-PCR. The study ran its first two PCR rounds for approximately 10 cycles each, using TRBV1-TRBV30 forward primers and a C-beta reverse primer. TCRdb recomputed calls from the multiplex PCR reads with MiXCR, one row per CDR3 protein. This sample has approximately 300,000 distinct CDR3 sequences, with approximately 60% found just once. Unsorted whole blood supplied the RNA, and germline DNA was extracted too. This clonotype came up once. At one end the junction does not follow the germline gene, possibly because of a read error. CDR3 length: 15 amino acids.

The gene calls are TRBV12-3 or TRBV12-4 and TRBJ1-2; possible D gene TRBD1, 5 bases. This TCR came from a man between 35 and 55 years old with primary liver carcinoma and hepatitis B virus infection. Material: peripheral blood. The DNA for the CDR3 is TGTACCAGCAGTTTGGGTCAGGGAGTCGACAATGGCTACACCTTC. Protein sequence: CTSSLGQGVDNGYTF.